This TCR beta chain was recorded in a study of OX40 agonist ivuxolimab in advanced cancers. Regarding the study in general: Ivuxolimab was an agonistic, fully human IgG2 monoclonal antibody directed against OX40 (CD134), a costimulatory receptor. Patients were allowed to have had prior anti-PD-1, anti-PD-L1 or anti-CTLA-4 therapy, and roughly two fifths of the dose-escalation patients had been treated with checkpoint inhibitors. A male proportion of nearly 85% and a mean age of approximately 60 years, ranging from 23 to 79, were recorded for the dose-escalation cohort. Intravenous ivuxolimab was administered to patients every 2 weeks at six dose levels: 0.01, 0.1, 0.3, 1.5, 3 and 10 mg/kg. Of the approximately 54 dose-escalation patients, hepatocellular carcinoma was present in about 19, melanoma in some 15, renal cell carcinoma in 9 and head and neck cancer in 9. The purpose of peripheral TCRbeta sequencing was to test whether ivuxolimab changed TCR sequence diversity and led to clonal T-cell expansion. The paper covers the monotherapy dose-escalation part of the phase I ivuxolimab trial, which included N ≈ 50 patients. Partial responses occurred in three dose-escalation patients, of whom one had hepatocellular carcinoma and two had cutaneous melanoma. Here is what the overall study found, with its caveats: Low levels of normalized T-cell clonal expansion were also seen in some patients who did not respond. At doses from 0.1 to 3.0 mg/kg, clonal expansion was seen in both CD4+ and CD8+ blood T cells between baseline and week 6. In the 0.1-3.0 mg/kg groups, partial responders were among the patients with the lowest normalized peripheral clonal expansion, particularly in CD8+ T cells. Which antigens the clonally expanded peripheral T cells were specific for was not determined. After ivuxolimab, more expanded clones were found on average in CD8+ T cells than in CD4+ T cells.

Note on this clone: Its binding antigen is unknown. Base qualities were left out, and no much larger clone turns up one base away.

Patients with autoimmune disease history or receiving systemic immunosuppression were excluded from the trial. In every dose cohort, peripheral blood was drawn for TCR sequencing at baseline, cycle 4 day 1, and cycle 7 day 1. The samples were drawn from a first-in-human, open-label, multicenter phase I dose-escalation trial of ivuxolimab. The trial enrolled adults with locally advanced or metastatic head and neck squamous cell, hepatocellular, melanoma or renal cell carcinoma. Before TCR sequencing, CD4+ and CD8+ T cells were separately sorted from peripheral blood. Genomic DNA was isolated from the sorted cells so that the TCRbeta CDR3 region could be sequenced. TCRbeta CDR3 regions were sequenced using the immunoSEQ Assay. TCRdb took over this immuneACCESS table, retaining in-frame rearrangements with V and J assigned. Such tables are incomplete; in checked studies, under half of the missing clones stem from an unresolved V gene, and the remainder is unexplained. In this sample the table shows tens of thousands of clones, approximately 91% of which occur a single time. 0.5% to 0.65% of the sample comes from the top ten.

V was cut back by 8 bases and J by 3 bases, leaving a gap of 5 bases between them. CDR1 and CDR2, per the germline V gene, are SGHRS and YFSETQ. Inclusive of the bounding cysteine and phenylalanine, the CDR3 is 10 residues long. Only the CDR3 DNA is retained, 30 bases long and in frame from the first base. The starting material was CD4+ or CD8+ T cells sorted from blood, obtained in a trial of the OX40 agonist ivuxolimab. The chain is encoded by TRBV5-1 joined to TRBJ2-5, with no confident D gene call. The clonotype comes from an adult with an advanced solid tumor such as melanoma, head and neck, liver or kidney cancer. Here the CDR3 is given as CAREEETQYF. The DNA sequence is as follows: TGCGCCAGGGAAGAAGAGACCCAGTACTTC.